The present T cell receptor (beta chain) was sequenced within a study of blood T cell repertoires in COVID-19. Germline lookup yields CDR1 SGHVS and CDR2 FQNEAQ. This CDR3 spans 13 amino acids. V shed 1 base and J shed 1 base, with 4 bases lying between them. In the study's own analysis: The authors estimated nucleated cell counts from reference gene primer amplification. Repertoires were generated with immunoSEQ multiplex PCR, while TCRdb's copy carries only in-frame clones and drops some. D and trimming come from the DNA, and the V and J calls and clone size come from that table. Of 40,000 to 50,000 clones listed, 87% were seen once; the top ten hold 4.3%.

The chain joins TRBV7-8 to TRBJ1-1; D not certain. The sequencing input was peripheral blood. This sequence originates from a man in his fifties or sixties with acute or convalescent COVID-19. The CDR3 loop is CASSLGQNTEAFF. CDR3 nucleotides: TGTGCCAGCAGCTTAGGACAGAACACTGAAGCTTTCTTT.